Listed below are T cell receptor beta chains from one sample, sequenced in a study of T cell repertoires in cytomegalovirus infection. From the reads, TCRdb called clonotypes with MiXCR, one entry per CDR3 protein. The sample has roughly 160,000 distinct CDR3 sequences, 20% to 25% seen once. Their antigen targets remain unknown. Material: CD8+ T cells from cultured PBMCs, obtained from culture after CMV antigen stimulation. The receptors were gathered from a human donor in good health (CMV status not recorded). Some clones in this sample may be carry-over from other donors' samples. The conserved cysteine and the conserved F or W are not part of the CDR3 here.

j_call: TRBJ2-1; v_call: TRBV2; cdr3_aa: ASPMRDEQF
j_call: TRBJ2-7; v_call: TRBV4-1; cdr3_aa: ASSHPRRAHEQY
j_call: TRBJ1-1; v_call: TRBV7-2; cdr3_aa: ASSLTRTGNTEAF
j_call: TRBJ1-4; v_call: TRBV4-1; cdr3_aa: ASSQEVGWVATNEKLF
j_call: TRBJ1-1; v_call: TRBV7-2; cdr3_aa: ASSHTRGNTETF
j_call: TRBJ2-3; v_call: TRBV12-3/TRBV12-4; cdr3_aa: ASSLGPLGVTDTQY
j_call: TRBJ2-7; v_call: TRBV12-3/TRBV12-4; cdr3_aa: ASSTSRTGAYEQY
j_call: TRBJ1-1; v_call: TRBV27; cdr3_aa: ASFWKGNTEAF
j_call: TRBJ1-1; v_call: TRBV7-8; cdr3_aa: ASSLEPGSTEAF
j_call: TRBJ2-3; v_call: TRBV20-1; cdr3_aa: SARVRATDTQY
j_call: TRBJ1-2; v_call: TRBV25-1; cdr3_aa: ASSAFAGTVYGYT
j_call: TRBJ2-2; v_call: TRBV6-2/TRBV6-3; cdr3_aa: ASTRGDGELF
j_call: TRBJ2-7; v_call: TRBV28; cdr3_aa: ASSSLRTVTYEQY